Shown below are 14 T cell receptor beta chains from a single sample sequenced in a study of metastatic and nonmetastatic thyroid tumors. Thyroid surgery had not been preceded by any treatment in any patient. TCRdb redid the clone calls on the PCR reads using MiXCR. The sample records 18,000 or so clones, about 30% being singletons. What was sequenced was tumor tissue. The receptors stem from a female donor with papillary thyroid cancer or a benign thyroid nodule (not recorded which). Some clones in this sample may be carry-over from other donors' samples.

This rearrangement joins TRBV12-3 or TRBV12-4 to TRBJ1-1, with unresolved D. The V gene lost 6 bases and the J gene lost 2 bases, with 16 bases spanning the gap. This CDR3 is built from 15 residues. The CDR3 coding sequence is TGTGCCAGCAGCCTTCTGTCTATAATTAACACTGAAGCTTTCTTT. Amino acids: CASSLLSIINTEAFF.

By sample share, this clone is medium-sized (0.01 to 0.1%). J is TRBJ2-2 and V is TRBV19; TRBD2 agrees at 11 bases. Germline V lookup: CDR1 LNHDA, CDR2 SQIVND (reference sequence). This CDR3 has 17 amino acids. J lost 7 bases, V lost 4 bases, and 11 bases had no gene match. The CDR3 coding sequence is TGTGCCAGTAGTAGCCGGGGACTAGCGGCATTGAGCGGGGAGCTGTTTTTT. Protein sequence: CASSSRGLAALSGELFF.

The chain recombines TRBV11-3 with TRBJ2-1; 8 nucleotides line up with TRBD2. There are 12 residues in the CDR3. V lost 1 base to trimming and J lost 14 bases; unmatched junction nucleotides: 4. From germline, CDR1 is SGHNT and CDR2 YENEEA. The CDR3 protein is CASSLGAGEEFF. CDR3 nucleotide sequence: TGTGCCAGCAGCTTAGGAGCGGGAGAGGAGTTCTTC.

This clone was detected only a few times. This rearrangement joins TRBV15 to TRBJ1-2; no clear D. The CDR3 contains 13 residues. Germline lookup yields CDR1 LNHNV and CDR2 YYDKDF (reference sequence). V lost 2 bases, J lost 4 bases, and 8 bases lay in between. This CDR3 reads CATSRNSLYGYTF. DNA of the CDR3: TGTGCCACCAGCAGAAACTCCCTCTATGGCTACACCTTC.

This clone was seen ten or more times. The CDR3 DNA sequence: TGCGCCAGCAGCCAAGGGGAGGGACTAGCGGGAGAGGTGCAGTACTTC. Protein sequence: CASSQGEGLAGEVQYF. The rearrangement links TRBV4-1 to TRBJ2-7, with 14 bases identical to TRBD2. V lost 1 base and J lost 9; bases outside the gene matches: 8. CDR1 is MGHRA, CDR2 YSYEKL, per germline. The CDR3 is 16 amino acids.

This clone occurred a few times. V is TRBV12-3 or TRBV12-4 and J is TRBJ1-3; a possible D gene is TRBD1 (6 bases). The CDR3 has 14 amino acids. V was pared by 5 bases and J by 4 bases, with 12 bases between. CDR3 residues: CASSPRTVGNTIYF. CDR3 coding DNA: TGTGCCAGCAGTCCCCGGACAGTCGGAAACACCATATATTTT.

This clone was detected only a few times. This chain connects TRBV28 to TRBJ2-7; D is unclear. The length of the CDR3 is 11 residues. Looked up from germline, CDR1 is MDHEN and CDR2 is SYDVKM. V gave up 6 bases and J gave up 7 bases, with 10 bases separating them. The CDR3 DNA follows: TGTGCCAGCAGAGGACCACTTGAGCAGTACTTC. This codes for CASRGPLEQYF.

J is TRBJ1-2 and V is TRBV7-8; D perhaps matches TRBD1 (5 bases). The CDR3 loop spans 13 amino acids. CDR1 is SGHVS and CDR2 is FQNEAQ in the germline V gene. V lost 3 bases to trimming and J lost 8 bases, with 13 bases between them. The CDR3, as DNA: TGTGCCAGCAGCTTTGGGGGGTCATACGGCTACACCTTC. Amino acids: CASSFGGSYGYTF.

This clone is termed medium-sized. V gene TRBV19 combines with J gene TRBJ2-7; TRBD2 is a possible D gene (6 bases). This CDR3 is built from 12 residues. V lost 5 bases and J lost 6, with 11 bases in between. Germline loops: CDR1 LNHDA, CDR2 SQIVND (reference sequence). The CDR3 loop reads CASSPVGGEQYF. The DNA for the CDR3 is TGTGCCAGTAGTCCGGTCGGGGGCGAGCAGTACTTC.

In its sample, this clone was seen a few times. This rearrangement joins TRBV28 to TRBJ2-7, with D possibly being TRBD1 (5 bases). Germline V gene sequence: CDR1 MDHEN, CDR2 SYDVKM. V was shortened by 6 bases and J by 2 bases, with 8 bases between the two germline ends. This CDR3 has 12 residues. This chain's CDR3 is CASRQDPYEQYF. In DNA form, the CDR3 reads TGTGCCAGCAGACAGGACCCCTACGAGCAGTACTTC.

J is TRBJ1-5 and V is TRBV20-1; 7 nucleotides agree with TRBD1. The V gene's germline CDR1 is DFQATT and CDR2 SNEGSKA (reference sequence). The CDR3 length is 14 residues. J lost 0 bases, V lost 6 bases, and 5 bases had no gene match. CDR3 in amino acids: CSAPTGHSNQPQHF. The CDR3 DNA is TGCAGTGCACCGACAGGGCATAGCAATCAGCCCCAGCATTTT.

This clone was observed a handful of times. V usage is TRBV6-1 and J usage is TRBJ1-2, with 8 positions matching TRBD1. This CDR3 contains 13 residues. The V segment lost 10 bases and the J segment 0 bases; nucleotides outside the gene matches: 4. Per the germline V gene, CDR1 is MNHNS and CDR2 is SASEGT. Here the CDR3 reads CATQGAANYGYTF. DNA of the CDR3: TGTGCCACCCAGGGGGCAGCTAACTATGGCTACACCTTC.

This clone showed up just a few times. The rearrangement uses TRBV6-1 and TRBJ2-1; D unclear. CDR3 size: 15 residues. V was cut by 3 bases and J by 1 base, with 10 bases left in between. Germline V lookup: CDR1 MNHNS, CDR2 SASEGT. CDR3 protein: CASSDGRTSYNEQFF. The CDR3 bases are TGTGCCAGCAGTGACGGGCGTACATCCTACAATGAGCAGTTCTTC.

V is TRBV30 and J is TRBJ2-7; no firm D call. Trimming cost V 5 bases and J 4 bases, with 12 bases left between them. This CDR3 has 12 amino acids. Germline CDR1 GTSNPN, CDR2 SVGIG (reference sequence). CDR3 DNA sequence: TGTGCCTGGGACCCGCACGGATACGAGCAGTACTTC. Protein: CAWDPHGYEQYF.